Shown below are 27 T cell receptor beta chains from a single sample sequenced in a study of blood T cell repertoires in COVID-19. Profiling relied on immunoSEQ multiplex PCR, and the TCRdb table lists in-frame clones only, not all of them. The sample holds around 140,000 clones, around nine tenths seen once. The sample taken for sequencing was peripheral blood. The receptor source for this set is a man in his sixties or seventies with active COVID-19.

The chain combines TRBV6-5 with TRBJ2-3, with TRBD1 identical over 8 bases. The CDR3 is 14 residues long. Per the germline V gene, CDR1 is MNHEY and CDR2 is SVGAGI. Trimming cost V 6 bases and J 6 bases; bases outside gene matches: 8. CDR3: CASSGQGAEDTQYF. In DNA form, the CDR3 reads TGTGCCAGCAGCGGGCAGGGGGCAGAGGATACGCAGTATTTT.

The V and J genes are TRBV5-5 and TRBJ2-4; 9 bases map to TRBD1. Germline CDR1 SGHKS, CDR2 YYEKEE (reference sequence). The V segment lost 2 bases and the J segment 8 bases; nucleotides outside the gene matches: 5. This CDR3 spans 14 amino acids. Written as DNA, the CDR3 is TGTGCCAGCAGCTTAGGGACAGGGCTGGACATTCAGTACTTC. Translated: CASSLGTGLDIQYF.

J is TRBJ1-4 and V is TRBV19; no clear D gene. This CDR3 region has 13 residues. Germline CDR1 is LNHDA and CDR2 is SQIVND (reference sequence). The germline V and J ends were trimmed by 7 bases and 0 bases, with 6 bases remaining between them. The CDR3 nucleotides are TGTGCCAGTAAGCGAGCAACTAATGAAAAACTGTTTTTT. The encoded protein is CASKRATNEKLFF.

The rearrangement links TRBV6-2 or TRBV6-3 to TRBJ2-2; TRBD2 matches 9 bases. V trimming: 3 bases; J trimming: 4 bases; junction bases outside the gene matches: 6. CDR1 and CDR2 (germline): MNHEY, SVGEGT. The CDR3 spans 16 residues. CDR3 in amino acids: CASSYSTSGSTGELFF. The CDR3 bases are TGTGCCAGCAGTTATTCGACTAGCGGAAGCACCGGGGAGCTGTTTTTT.

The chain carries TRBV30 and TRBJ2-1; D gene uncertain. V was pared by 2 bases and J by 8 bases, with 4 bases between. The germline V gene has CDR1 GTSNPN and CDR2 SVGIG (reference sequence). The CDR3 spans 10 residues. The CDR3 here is CAWSTDEQFF. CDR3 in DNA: TGTGCCTGGAGTACGGATGAGCAGTTCTTC.

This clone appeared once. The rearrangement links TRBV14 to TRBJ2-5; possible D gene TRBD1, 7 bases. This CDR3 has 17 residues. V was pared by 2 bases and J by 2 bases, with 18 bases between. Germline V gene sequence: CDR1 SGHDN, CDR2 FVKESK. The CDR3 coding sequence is TGTGCCAGCAGCCAATACCCCGCGGGACAGCCACAAGAGACCCAGTACTTC. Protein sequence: CASSQYPAGQPQETQYF.

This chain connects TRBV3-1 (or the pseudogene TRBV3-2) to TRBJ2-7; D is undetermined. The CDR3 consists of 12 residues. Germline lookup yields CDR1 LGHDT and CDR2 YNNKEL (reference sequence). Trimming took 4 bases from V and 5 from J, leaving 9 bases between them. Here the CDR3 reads CASSRTSDEQYF. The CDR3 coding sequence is TGTGCCAGCAGCCGCACCAGCGACGAGCAGTACTTC.

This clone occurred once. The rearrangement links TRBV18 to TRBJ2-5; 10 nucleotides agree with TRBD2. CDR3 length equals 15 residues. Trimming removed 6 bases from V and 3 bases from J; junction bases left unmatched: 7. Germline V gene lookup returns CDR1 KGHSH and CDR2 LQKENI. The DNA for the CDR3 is TGTGCCAGCTCCCCCCGGACTAGCGGTGAAGAGACCCAGTACTTC. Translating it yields CASSPRTSGEETQYF.

The CDR3 region is CSAPYATEQFF. The CDR3 coding sequence is TGCAGTGCTCCCTATGCTACTGAGCAGTTCTTC. The rearrangement joins TRBV20-1 to TRBJ2-1; D not certain. In germline, CDR1 is DFQATT, CDR2 SNEGSKA (reference sequence). Trimming shortened V by 5 bases and J by 9 bases, and 11 bases separated the two germline ends. There are 11 residues in the CDR3.

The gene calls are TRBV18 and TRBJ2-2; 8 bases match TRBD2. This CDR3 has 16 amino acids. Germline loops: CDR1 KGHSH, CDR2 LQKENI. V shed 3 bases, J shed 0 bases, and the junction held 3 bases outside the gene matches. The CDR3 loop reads CASSPLLAANTGELFF. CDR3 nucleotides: TGTGCCAGCTCACCGCTACTAGCGGCGAACACCGGGGAGCTGTTTTTT.

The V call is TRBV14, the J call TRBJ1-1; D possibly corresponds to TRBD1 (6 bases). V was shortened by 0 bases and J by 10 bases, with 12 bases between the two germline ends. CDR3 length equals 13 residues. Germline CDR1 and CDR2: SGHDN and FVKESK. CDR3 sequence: CASSQDLGRGAFF. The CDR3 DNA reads TGTGCCAGCAGCCAAGATCTGGGCAGGGGAGCTTTCTTT.

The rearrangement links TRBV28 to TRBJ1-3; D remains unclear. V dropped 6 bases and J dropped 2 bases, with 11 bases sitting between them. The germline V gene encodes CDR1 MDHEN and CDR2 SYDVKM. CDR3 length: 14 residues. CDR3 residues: CASRFSGTGNTIYF. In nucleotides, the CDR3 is TGTGCCAGCAGGTTCTCGGGGACTGGAAACACCATATATTTT.

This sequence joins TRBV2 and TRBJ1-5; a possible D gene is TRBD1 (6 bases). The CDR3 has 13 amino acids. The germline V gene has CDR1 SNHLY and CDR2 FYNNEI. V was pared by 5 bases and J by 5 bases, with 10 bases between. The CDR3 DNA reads TGTGCCAGCAGTTCGACAGGAGATCAGCCCCAGCATTTT. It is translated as CASSSTGDQPQHF.

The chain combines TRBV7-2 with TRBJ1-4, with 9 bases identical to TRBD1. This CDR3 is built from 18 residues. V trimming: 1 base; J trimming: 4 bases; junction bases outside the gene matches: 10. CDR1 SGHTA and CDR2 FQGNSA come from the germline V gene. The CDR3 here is CASSLVGTGNQGNEKLFF. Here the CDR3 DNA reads TGTGCCAGCAGCTTAGTCGGGACAGGGAATCAGGGTAATGAAAAACTGTTTTTT.

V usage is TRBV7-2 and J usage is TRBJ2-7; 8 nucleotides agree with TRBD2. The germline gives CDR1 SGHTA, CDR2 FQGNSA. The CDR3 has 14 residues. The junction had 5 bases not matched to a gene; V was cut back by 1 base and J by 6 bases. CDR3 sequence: CASSLVAGRGEQYF. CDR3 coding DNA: TGTGCCAGCAGCTTAGTAGCGGGAAGGGGCGAGCAGTACTTC.

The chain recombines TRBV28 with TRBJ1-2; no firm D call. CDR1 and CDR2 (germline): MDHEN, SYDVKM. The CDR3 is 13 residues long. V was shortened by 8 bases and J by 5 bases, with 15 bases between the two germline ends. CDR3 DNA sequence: TGTGCCAGCCGAGGGAGCGTGCGGTATGGCTACACCTTC. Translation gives CASRGSVRYGYTF.

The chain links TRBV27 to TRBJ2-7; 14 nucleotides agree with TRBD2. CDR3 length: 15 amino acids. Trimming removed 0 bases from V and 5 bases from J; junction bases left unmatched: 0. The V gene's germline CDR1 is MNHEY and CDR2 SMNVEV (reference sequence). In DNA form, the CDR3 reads TGTGCCAGCAGTTTATCGGGACTAGCGGGAGACGAGCAGTACTTC. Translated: CASSLSGLAGDEQYF.

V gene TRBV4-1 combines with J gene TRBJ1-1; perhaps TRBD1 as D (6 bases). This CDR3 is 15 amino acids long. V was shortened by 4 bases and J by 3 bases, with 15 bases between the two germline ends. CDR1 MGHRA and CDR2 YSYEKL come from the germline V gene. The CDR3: CASSPGGREYTEAFF. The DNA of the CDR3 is TGCGCCAGCAGCCCGGGGGGCAGGGAGTACACTGAAGCTTTCTTT.

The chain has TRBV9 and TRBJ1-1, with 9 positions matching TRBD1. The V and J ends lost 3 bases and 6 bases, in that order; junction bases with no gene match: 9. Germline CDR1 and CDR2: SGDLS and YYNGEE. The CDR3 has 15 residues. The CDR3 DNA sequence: TGTGCCAGCAGCGGACCCACAGGGGGCTGGGCTGAAGCTTTCTTT. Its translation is CASSGPTGGWAEAFF. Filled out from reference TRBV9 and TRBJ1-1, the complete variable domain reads DSGVTQTPKHLITATGQRVTLRCSPRSGDLSVYWYQQSLDQGLQFLIQYYNGEERAKGNILERFSAQQFPDLHSELNLSSLELGDSALYFCASSGPTGGWAEAFFGQGTRLTVV.

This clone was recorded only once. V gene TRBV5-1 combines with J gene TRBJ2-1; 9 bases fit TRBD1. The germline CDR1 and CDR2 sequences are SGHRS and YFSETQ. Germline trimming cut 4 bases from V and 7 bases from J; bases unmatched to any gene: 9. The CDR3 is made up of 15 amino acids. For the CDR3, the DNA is TGCGCCAGCAGCCCGCCGGGACAGGGCGGGAATGAGCAGTTCTTC. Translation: CASSPPGQGGNEQFF.

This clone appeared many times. The DNA of the CDR3 is TGTGCCATCAGTGACATACCGGGACAGTGGCCGTACTTC. Its translation is CAISDIPGQWPYF. The rearrangement joins TRBV10-3 to TRBJ2-7, with 7 positions matching TRBD1. Germline V gene data show CDR1 as ENHRY and CDR2 as SYGVKD. CDR3 size: 13 residues. V was pared by 3 bases and J by 12 bases, with 11 bases of the junction left unmatched.

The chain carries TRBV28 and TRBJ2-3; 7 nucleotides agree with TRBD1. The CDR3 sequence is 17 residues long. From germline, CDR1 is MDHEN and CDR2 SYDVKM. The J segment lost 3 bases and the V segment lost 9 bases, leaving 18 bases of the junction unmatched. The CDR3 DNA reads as TGTGCCAGGATACATGGAAGACAGGGTTCGACGACAGATACGCAGTATTTT. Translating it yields CARIHGRQGSTTDTQYF. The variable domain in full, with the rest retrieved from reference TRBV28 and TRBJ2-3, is DVKVTQSSRYLVKRTGEKVFLECVQDMDHENMFWYRQDPGLGLRLIYFSYDVKMKEKGDIPEGYSVSREKKERFSLILESASTNQTSMYLCARIHGRQGSTTDTQYFGPGTRLTVL.

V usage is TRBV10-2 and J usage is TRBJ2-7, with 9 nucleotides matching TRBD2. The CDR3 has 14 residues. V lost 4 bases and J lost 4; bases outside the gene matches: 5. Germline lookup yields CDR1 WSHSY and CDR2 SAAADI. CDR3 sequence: CASSGGSGSYEQYF. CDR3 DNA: TGCGCCAGCAGTGGCGGTAGCGGGAGTTACGAGCAGTACTTC.

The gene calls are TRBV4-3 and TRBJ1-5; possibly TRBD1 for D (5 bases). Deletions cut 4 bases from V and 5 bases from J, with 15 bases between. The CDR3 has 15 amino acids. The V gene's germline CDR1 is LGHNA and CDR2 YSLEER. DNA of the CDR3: TGCGCCAGCAGCCTTAACGCAGGGAGGGATCAGCCCCAGCATTTT. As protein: CASSLNAGRDQPQHF.

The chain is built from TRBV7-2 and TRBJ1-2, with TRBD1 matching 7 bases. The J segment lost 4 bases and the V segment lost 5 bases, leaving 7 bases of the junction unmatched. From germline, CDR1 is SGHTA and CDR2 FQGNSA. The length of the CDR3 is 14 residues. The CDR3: CASSHPRDSYGYTF. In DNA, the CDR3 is TGTGCCAGCAGCCACCCCCGGGACAGCTATGGCTACACCTTC.

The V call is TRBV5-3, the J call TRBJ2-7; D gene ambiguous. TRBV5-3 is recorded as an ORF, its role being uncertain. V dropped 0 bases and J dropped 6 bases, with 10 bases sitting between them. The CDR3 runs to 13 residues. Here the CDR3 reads CARSLALEREQYF. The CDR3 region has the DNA TGTGCCAGAAGCTTGGCCCTAGAGCGCGAGCAGTACTTC.

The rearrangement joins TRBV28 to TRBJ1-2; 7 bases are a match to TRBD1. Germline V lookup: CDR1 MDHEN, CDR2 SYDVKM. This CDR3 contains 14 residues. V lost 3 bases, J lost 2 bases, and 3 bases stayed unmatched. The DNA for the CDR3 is TGTGCCAGCAGTTTGGGGACAGCAAACTATGGCTACACCTTC. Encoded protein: CASSLGTANYGYTF.